The entry below describes one T cell receptor beta chain. The ends lost 2 bases at V and 6 bases at J; junction bases unmatched: 9. CDR3 length: 15 residues. The germline V gene has CDR1 MNHEY and CDR2 SMNVEV (reference sequence). This sample was taken from a study of OX40 agonist ivuxolimab in advanced cancers. Study-wide context: The dose of intravenous ivuxolimab that patients received every 2 weeks ranged from 0.01 to 10 mg/kg. Head and neck, renal cell, melanoma or hepatocellular carcinoma were the cancers that dose-escalation patients had. Eligibility admitted prior anti-PD-1, anti-PD-L1 or anti-CTLA-4 therapy; roughly 40% had some.

Clones were read by immunoSEQ multiplex PCR, and TCRdb kept only the in-frame ones, dropping some. The sample lists 75,000 to 95,000 clones; over 75% were seen once. The rearrangement joins TRBV27 to TRBJ1-1; TRBD1 agrees at 7 bases. The starting material was CD4+ or CD8+ T cells sorted from blood, obtained in a trial of the OX40 agonist ivuxolimab. This TCR derives from an adult with an advanced solid tumor such as melanoma, head and neck, liver or kidney cancer. DNA for the CDR3: TGTGCCAGCAGTTTACTAGGACAGGTTATCGCTGAAGCTTTCTTT. It specifies CASSLLGQVIAEAFF.